Listed below are T cell receptor beta chains from one sample, sequenced in a study of T cells after yellow fever vaccination. TCRdb recomputed calls from the 5' RACE reads with MiXCR, one row per CDR3 protein. Altogether approximately 510,000 distinct CDR3 sequences are present, 20% to 25% being singletons, with the ten largest covering approximately 16%. The sequencing here drew on PBMCs, taken roughly 20 days after the first yellow fever vaccination. All receptors come from a man younger than 35 who received the YFV17D yellow fever vaccine. CDR3s include the opening cysteine and the closing phenylalanine or tryptophan. The D gene is left open where the match is weak. Where a row states a size, it is once, few, many or the class of an expanded clone; other rows omit it.

j_gene: TRBJ2-7
len: 15
abundance: few
d_gene: -
v_gene: TRBV15
CDR3aa: CATSREYRGYYEQYF
CDR3nt: TGTGCCACCAGCAGAGAATATCGGGGATACTACGAGCAGTACTTC

j_gene: TRBJ1-1
len: 16
abundance: few
d_gene: -
v_gene: TRBV7-9
CDR3aa: CASSLGRSGKAPEAFF
CDR3nt: TGTGCCAGCAGCTTAGGTCGTTCGGGGAAAGCCCCTGAAGCTTTCTTT

j_gene: TRBJ2-3
len: 15
abundance: -
d_gene: TRBD2
v_gene: TRBV7-2
CDR3aa: CASSRERGGTDTQYF
CDR3nt: TGTGCCAGCAGCCGTGAGCGGGGGGGCACAGATACGCAGTATTTT

j_gene: TRBJ1-2
len: 12
abundance: -
d_gene: -
v_gene: TRBV7-9
CDR3aa: CASNMGNYGYTF
CDR3nt: TGTGCCAGCAATATGGGCAACTATGGCTACACCTTC

j_gene: TRBJ2-2
len: 15
abundance: -
d_gene: -
v_gene: TRBV7-2
CDR3aa: CASSDGGRGTGELFF
CDR3nt: TGTGCCAGCAGCGATGGGGGGCGTGGCACCGGGGAGCTGTTTTTT

j_gene: TRBJ2-1
len: 14
abundance: few
d_gene: -
v_gene: TRBV7-2
CDR3aa: CASSLYGRDNEQFF
CDR3nt: TGTGCCAGCAGCTTATACGGCAGGGACAATGAGCAGTTCTTC

j_gene: TRBJ2-5
len: 14
abundance: many
d_gene: -
v_gene: TRBV12-3/TRBV12-4
CDR3aa: CASSLRGGEETQYF
CDR3nt: TGTGCCAGCAGTTTAAGGGGAGGTGAAGAGACCCAGTACTTC

j_gene: TRBJ1-1
len: 15
abundance: few
d_gene: TRBD1
v_gene: TRBV27
CDR3aa: CASRMTGTGGTEAFF
CDR3nt: TGTGCCAGCCGCATGACAGGGACGGGCGGCACTGAAGCTTTCTTT

j_gene: TRBJ1-4
len: 17
abundance: -
d_gene: -
v_gene: TRBV4-3
CDR3aa: CASSYLPPGLNNEKLFF
CDR3nt: TGCGCCAGCAGCTACCTTCCACCGGGACTGAATAATGAAAAACTGTTTTTT

j_gene: TRBJ2-5
len: 15
abundance: few
d_gene: -
v_gene: TRBV4-1
CDR3aa: CASSQVPTGKETQYF
CDR3nt: TGCGCCAGCAGCCAAGTCCCTACAGGGAAAGAGACCCAGTACTTC

j_gene: TRBJ2-2
len: 17
abundance: -
d_gene: TRBD1
v_gene: TRBV29-1
CDR3aa: CSVLGTGNLRSTGELFF
CDR3nt: TGCAGCGTTTTGGGGACAGGGAACTTGCGGAGCACCGGGGAGCTGTTTTTT

j_gene: TRBJ1-2
len: 18
abundance: -
d_gene: TRBD1
v_gene: TRBV11-2
CDR3aa: CASRVQGGQAWGNYGYTF
CDR3nt: TGTGCCAGCAGAGTCCAGGGGGGACAGGCCTGGGGTAACTATGGCTACACCTTC

j_gene: TRBJ2-5
len: 13
abundance: few
d_gene: TRBD2
v_gene: TRBV29-1
CDR3aa: CSVGAGGPETQYF
CDR3nt: TGCAGCGTGGGAGCGGGGGGGCCCGAGACCCAGTACTTC

j_gene: TRBJ1-2
len: 13
abundance: -
d_gene: -
v_gene: TRBV9
CDR3aa: CASSVESTEGYTF
CDR3nt: TGTGCCAGCAGCGTAGAGTCCACGGAAGGCTACACCTTC

j_gene: TRBJ2-1
len: 15
abundance: few
d_gene: -
v_gene: TRBV7-9
CDR3aa: CASSYPGALYNEQFF
CDR3nt: TGTGCCAGCAGCTATCCGGGGGCCTTATACAATGAGCAGTTCTTC

j_gene: TRBJ1-6
len: 16
abundance: few
d_gene: TRBD1
v_gene: TRBV7-2
CDR3aa: CASSPRQGGNNSPLHF
CDR3nt: TGTGCCAGCAGCCCCCGACAGGGGGGTAATAATTCACCCCTCCACTTT

j_gene: TRBJ2-1
len: 14
abundance: -
d_gene: -
v_gene: TRBV29-1
CDR3aa: CSLKSRGGINEQFF
CDR3nt: TGCAGCCTAAAAAGCCGAGGGGGGATTAATGAGCAGTTCTTC

j_gene: TRBJ2-7
len: 15
abundance: -
d_gene: TRBD2
v_gene: TRBV5-1
CDR3aa: CASSPQAGGSYEQYF
CDR3nt: TGCGCCAGCAGCCCCCAAGCGGGGGGCTCCTACGAGCAGTACTTC

j_gene: TRBJ2-5
len: 15
abundance: -
d_gene: -
v_gene: TRBV15
CDR3aa: CATSRDGRELETQYF
CDR3nt: TGTGCCACCAGCAGAGATGGTAGGGAATTGGAGACCCAGTACTTC

j_gene: TRBJ2-5
len: 17
abundance: -
d_gene: TRBD1
v_gene: TRBV5-1
CDR3aa: CASSLAEATGGEETQYF
CDR3nt: TGCGCCAGCAGCTTGGCCGAAGCGACAGGGGGCGAAGAGACCCAGTACTTC

j_gene: TRBJ1-1
len: 14
abundance: -
d_gene: TRBD1
v_gene: TRBV18
CDR3aa: CASSPGTGKLEAFF
CDR3nt: TGTGCCAGCTCCCCCGGGACAGGCAAGCTTGAAGCTTTCTTT